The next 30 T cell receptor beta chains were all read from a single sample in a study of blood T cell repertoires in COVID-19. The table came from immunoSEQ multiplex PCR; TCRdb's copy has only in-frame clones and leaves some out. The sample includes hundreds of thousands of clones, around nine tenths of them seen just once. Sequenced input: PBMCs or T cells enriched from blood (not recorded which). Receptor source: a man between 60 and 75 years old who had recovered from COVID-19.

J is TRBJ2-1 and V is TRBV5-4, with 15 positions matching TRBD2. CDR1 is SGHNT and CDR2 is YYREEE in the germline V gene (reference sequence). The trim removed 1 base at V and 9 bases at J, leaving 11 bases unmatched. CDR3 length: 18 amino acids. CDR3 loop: CASSLMGAGLAGGREQFF. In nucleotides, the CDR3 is TGTGCCAGCAGCTTGATGGGGGCGGGACTAGCGGGAGGACGTGAGCAGTTCTTC.

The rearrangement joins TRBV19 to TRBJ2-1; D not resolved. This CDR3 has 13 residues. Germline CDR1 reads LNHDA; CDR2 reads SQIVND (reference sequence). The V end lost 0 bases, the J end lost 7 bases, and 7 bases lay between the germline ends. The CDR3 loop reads CASSIDDRNEQFF. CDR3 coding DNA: TGTGCCAGTAGTATAGATGATCGGAATGAGCAGTTCTTC.

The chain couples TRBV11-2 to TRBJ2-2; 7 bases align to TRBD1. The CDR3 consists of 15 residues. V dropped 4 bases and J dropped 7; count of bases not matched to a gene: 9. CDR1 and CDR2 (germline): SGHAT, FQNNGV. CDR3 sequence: CASSSDRVIIGELFF. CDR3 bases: TGTGCCAGCAGCTCCGACAGGGTTATAATCGGGGAGCTGTTTTTT.

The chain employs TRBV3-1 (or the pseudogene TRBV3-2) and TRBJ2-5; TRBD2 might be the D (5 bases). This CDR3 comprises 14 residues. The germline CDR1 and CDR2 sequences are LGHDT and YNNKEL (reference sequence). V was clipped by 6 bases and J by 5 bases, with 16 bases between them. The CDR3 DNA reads TGTGCCAGCAGTCAAATCCGGGGAAGCGAGACCCAGTACTTC. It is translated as CASSQIRGSETQYF.

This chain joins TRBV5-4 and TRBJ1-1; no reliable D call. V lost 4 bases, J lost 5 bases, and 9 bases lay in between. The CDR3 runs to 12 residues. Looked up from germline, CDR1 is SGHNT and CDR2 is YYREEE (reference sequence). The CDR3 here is CASSGGTTEAFF. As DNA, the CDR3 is TGTGCCAGCAGCGGAGGTACGACTGAAGCTTTCTTT.

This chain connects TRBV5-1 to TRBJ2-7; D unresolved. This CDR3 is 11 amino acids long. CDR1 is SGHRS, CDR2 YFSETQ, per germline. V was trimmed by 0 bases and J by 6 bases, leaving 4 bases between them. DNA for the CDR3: TGCGCCAGCAGCTTGGAGCGCGAGCAGTACTTC. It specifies CASSLEREQYF. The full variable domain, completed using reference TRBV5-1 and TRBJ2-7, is KAGVTQTPRYLIKTRGQQVTLSCSPISGHRSVSWYQQTPGQGLQFLFEYFSETQRNKGNFPGRFSGRQFSNSRSEMNVSTLELGDSALYLCASSLEREQYFGPGTRLTVT.

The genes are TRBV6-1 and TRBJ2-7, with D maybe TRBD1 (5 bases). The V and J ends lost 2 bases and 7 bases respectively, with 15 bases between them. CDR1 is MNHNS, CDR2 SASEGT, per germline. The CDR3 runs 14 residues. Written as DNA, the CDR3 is TGTGCCAGCAGTGAATCGTTAGGGGTCGGGGAGCAGTACTTC. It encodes CASSESLGVGEQYF.

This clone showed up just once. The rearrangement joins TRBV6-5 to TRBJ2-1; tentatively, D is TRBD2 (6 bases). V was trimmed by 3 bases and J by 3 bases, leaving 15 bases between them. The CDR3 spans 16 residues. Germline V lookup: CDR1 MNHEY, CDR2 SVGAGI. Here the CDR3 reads CASSYSGGTLYNEQFF. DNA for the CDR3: TGTGCCAGCAGTTATTCTGGCGGGACCCTCTACAATGAGCAGTTCTTC.

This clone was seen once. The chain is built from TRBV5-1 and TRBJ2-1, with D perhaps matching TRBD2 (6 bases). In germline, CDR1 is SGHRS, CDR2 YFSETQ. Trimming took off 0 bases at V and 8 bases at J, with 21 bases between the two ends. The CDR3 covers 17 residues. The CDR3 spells CASSLGDGTPGSHEQFF. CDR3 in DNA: TGCGCCAGCAGCTTGGGGGATGGGACTCCAGGGTCCCATGAGCAGTTCTTC.

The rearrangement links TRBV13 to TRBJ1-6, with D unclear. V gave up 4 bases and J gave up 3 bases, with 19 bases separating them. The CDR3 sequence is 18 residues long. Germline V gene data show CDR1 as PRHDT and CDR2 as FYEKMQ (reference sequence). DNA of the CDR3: TGTGCCAGCAGCTCGTACGTGGAGGCTGGAAACTATAATTCACCCCTCCACTTT. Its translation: CASSSYVEAGNYNSPLHF.

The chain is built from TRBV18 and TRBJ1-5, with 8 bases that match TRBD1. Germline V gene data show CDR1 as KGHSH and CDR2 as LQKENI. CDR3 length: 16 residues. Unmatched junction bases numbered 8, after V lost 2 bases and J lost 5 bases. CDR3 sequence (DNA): TGTGCCAGCTCACCAATCGGCAGGGGGCATGATCAGCCCCAGCATTTT. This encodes CASSPIGRGHDQPQHF.

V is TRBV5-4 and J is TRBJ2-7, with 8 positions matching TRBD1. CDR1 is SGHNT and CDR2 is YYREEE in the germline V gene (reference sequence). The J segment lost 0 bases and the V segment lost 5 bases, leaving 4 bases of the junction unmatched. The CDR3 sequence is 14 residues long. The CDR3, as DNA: TGTGCCAGCAGAAAGGACAGGGCCTCCTACGAGCAGTACTTC. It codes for CASRKDRASYEQYF.

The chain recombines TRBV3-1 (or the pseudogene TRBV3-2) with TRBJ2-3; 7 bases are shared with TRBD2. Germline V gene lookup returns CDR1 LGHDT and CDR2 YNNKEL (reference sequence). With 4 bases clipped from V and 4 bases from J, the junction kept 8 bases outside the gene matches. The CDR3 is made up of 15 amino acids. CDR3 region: CASSPVAGAPDTQYF. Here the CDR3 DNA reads TGTGCCAGCAGCCCCGTGGCGGGAGCCCCAGATACGCAGTATTTT.

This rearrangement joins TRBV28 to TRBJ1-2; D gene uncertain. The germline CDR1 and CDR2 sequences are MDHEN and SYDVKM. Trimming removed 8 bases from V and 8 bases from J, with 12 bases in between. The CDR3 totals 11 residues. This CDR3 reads CASGSDRGYTF. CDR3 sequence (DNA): TGTGCCAGCGGCTCCGATCGCGGCTACACCTTC.

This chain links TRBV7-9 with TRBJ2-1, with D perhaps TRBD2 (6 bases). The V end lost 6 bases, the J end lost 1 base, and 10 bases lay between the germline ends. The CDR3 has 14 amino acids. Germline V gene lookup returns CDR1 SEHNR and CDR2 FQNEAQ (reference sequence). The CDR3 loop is CASRDGSSYNEQFF. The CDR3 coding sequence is TGTGCCAGCAGGGACGGGAGTTCCTACAATGAGCAGTTCTTC.

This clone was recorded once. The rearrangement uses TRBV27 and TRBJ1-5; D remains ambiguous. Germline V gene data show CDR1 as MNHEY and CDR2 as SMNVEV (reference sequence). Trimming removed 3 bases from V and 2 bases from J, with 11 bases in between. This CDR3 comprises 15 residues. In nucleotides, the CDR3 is TGTGCCAGCAGTTTTGAGGGTTTGGGCAATCAGCCCCAGCATTTT. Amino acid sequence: CASSFEGLGNQPQHF.

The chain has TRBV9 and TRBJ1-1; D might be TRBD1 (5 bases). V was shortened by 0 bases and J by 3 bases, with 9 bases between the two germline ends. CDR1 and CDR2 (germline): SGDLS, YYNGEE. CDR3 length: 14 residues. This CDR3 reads CASSVVEQDTEAFF. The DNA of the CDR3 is TGTGCCAGCAGCGTAGTCGAACAGGACACTGAAGCTTTCTTT. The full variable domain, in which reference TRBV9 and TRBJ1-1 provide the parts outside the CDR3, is DSGVTQTPKHLITATGQRVTLRCSPRSGDLSVYWYQQSLDQGLQFLIQYYNGEERAKGNILERFSAQQFPDLHSELNLSSLELGDSALYFCASSVVEQDTEAFFGQGTRLTVV.

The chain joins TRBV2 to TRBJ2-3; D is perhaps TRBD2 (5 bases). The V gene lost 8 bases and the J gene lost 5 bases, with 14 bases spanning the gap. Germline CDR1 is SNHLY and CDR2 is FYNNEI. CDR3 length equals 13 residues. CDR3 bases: TGTGCCAGCTTGAGGCAAGCGGAAGATACGCAGTATTTT. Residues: CASLRQAEDTQYF. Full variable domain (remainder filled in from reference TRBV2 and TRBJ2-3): EPEVTQTPSHQVTQMGQEVILRCVPISNHLYFYWYRQILGQKVEFLVSFYNNEISEKSEIFDDQFSVERPDGSNFTLKIRSTKLEDSAMYFCASLRQAEDTQYFGPGTRLTVL.

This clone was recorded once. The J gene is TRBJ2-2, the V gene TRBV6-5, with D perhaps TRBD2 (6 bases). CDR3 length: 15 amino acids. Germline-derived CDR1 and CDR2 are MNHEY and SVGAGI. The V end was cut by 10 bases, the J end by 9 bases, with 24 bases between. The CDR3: CATSWRGPPGRELFF. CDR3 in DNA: TGTGCCACCTCCTGGCGGGGACCCCCGGGGCGGGAGCTGTTTTTT.

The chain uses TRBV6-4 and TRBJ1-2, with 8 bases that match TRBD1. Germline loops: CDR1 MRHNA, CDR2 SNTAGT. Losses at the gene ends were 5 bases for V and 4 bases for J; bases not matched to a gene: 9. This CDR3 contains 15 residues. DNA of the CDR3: TGTGCCAGCAGTAGCGGGACAGGAGGCCTCTATGGCTACACCTTC. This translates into CASSSGTGGLYGYTF.

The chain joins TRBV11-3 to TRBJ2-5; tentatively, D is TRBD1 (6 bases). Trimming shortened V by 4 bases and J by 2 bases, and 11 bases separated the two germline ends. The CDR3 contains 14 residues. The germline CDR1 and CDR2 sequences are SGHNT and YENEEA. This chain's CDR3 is CASSSPGQQETQYF. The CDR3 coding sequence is TGTGCCAGCAGCTCCCCTGGACAGCAAGAGACCCAGTACTTC.

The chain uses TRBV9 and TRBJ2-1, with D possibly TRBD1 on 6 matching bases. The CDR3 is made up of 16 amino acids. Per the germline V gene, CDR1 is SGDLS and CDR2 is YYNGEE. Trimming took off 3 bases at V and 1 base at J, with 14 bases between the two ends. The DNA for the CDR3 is TGTGCCAGCAGCGCCCCAGGGGTTTCATCCTACAATGAGCAGTTCTTC. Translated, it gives CASSAPGVSSYNEQFF.

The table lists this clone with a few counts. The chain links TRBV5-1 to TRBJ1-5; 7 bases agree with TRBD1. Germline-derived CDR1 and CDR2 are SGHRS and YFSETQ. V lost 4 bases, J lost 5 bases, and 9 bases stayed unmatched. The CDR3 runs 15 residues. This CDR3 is CASSETGLGHQPQHF. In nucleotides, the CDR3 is TGCGCCAGCAGCGAGACAGGGCTGGGGCATCAGCCCCAGCATTTT.

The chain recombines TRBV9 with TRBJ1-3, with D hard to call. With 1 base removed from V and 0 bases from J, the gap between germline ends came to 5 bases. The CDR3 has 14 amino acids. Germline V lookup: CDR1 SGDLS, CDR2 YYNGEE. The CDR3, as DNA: TGTGCCAGCAGCGTAACAGCCTCTGGAAACACCATATATTTT. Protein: CASSVTASGNTIYF.

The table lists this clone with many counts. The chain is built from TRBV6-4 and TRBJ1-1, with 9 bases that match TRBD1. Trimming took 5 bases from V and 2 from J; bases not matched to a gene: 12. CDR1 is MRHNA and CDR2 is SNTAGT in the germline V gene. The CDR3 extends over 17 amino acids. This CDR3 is CASSPRPAGQGNTEAFF. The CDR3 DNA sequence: TGTGCCAGCAGTCCCCGGCCGGCGGGACAGGGAAACACTGAAGCTTTCTTT.

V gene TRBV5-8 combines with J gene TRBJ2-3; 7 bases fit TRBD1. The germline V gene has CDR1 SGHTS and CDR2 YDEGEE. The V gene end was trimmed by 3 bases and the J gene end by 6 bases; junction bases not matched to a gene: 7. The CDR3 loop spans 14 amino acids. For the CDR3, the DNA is TGTGCCAGCAGCTCTACAGGGGTCCTCGATACGCAGTATTTT. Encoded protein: CASSSTGVLDTQYF.

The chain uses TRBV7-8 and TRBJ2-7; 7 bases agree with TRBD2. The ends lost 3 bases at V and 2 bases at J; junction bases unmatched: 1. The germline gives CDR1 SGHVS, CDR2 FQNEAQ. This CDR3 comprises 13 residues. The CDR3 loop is CASSFGTTYEQYF. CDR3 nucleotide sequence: TGTGCCAGCAGCTTCGGGACTACCTACGAGCAGTACTTC.

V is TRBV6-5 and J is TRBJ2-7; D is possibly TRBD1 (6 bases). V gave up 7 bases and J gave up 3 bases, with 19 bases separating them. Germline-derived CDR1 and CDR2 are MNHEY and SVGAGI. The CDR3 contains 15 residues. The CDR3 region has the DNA TGTGCCAGCACCCCGGTAGGCAGGGGACACTACGAGCAGTACTTC. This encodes CASTPVGRGHYEQYF.

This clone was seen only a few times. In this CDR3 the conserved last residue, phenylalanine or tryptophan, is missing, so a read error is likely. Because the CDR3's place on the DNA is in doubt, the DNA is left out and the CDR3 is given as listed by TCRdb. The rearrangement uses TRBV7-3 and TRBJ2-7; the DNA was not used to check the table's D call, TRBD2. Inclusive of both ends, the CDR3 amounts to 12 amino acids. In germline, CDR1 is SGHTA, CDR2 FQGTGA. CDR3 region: CASTQSETRTYS.

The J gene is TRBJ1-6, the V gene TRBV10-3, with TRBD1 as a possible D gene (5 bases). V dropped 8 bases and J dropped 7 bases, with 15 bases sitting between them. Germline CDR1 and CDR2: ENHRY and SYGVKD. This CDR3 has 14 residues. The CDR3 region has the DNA TGTGCCATCGGGGACCGGACTACCAATTCACCCCTCCACTTT. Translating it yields CAIGDRTTNSPLHF.